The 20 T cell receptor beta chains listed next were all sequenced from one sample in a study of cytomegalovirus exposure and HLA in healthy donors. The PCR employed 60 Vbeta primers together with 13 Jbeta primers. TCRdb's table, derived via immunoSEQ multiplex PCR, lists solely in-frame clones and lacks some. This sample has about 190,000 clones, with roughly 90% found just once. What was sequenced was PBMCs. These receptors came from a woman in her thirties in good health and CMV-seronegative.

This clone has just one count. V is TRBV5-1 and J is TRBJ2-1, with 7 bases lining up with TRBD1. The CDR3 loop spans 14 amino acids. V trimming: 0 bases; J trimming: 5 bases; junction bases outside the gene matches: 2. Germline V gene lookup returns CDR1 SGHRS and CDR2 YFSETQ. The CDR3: CASSLGTGDNEQFF. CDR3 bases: TGCGCCAGCAGCTTGGGGACAGGAGACAATGAGCAGTTCTTC. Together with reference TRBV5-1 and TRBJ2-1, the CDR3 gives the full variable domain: KAGVTQTPRYLIKTRGQQVTLSCSPISGHRSVSWYQQTPGQGLQFLFEYFSETQRNKGNFPGRFSGRQFSNSRSEMNVSTLELGDSALYLCASSLGTGDNEQFFGPGTRLTVL.

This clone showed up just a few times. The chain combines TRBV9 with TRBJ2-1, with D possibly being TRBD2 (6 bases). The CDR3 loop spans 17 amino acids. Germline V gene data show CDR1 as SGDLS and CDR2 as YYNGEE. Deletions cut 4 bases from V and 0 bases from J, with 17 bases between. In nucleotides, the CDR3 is TGTGCCAGCAGCCCTTTCGGAGGGGCCAGCTCCTACAATGAGCAGTTCTTC. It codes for CASSPFGGASSYNEQFF.

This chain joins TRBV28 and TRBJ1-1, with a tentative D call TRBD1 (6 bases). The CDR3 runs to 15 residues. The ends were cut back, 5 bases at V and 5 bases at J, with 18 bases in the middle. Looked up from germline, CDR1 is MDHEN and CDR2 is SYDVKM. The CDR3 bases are TGTGCCAGCAGTCCTCCCGGGGGGGCGCGGACTGAAGCTTTCTTT. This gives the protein CASSPPGGARTEAFF.

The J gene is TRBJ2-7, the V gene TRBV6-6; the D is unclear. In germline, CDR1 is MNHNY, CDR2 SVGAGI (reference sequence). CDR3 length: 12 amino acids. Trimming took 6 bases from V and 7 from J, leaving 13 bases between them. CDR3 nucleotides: TGTGCCAGCAGCCAGTCCCCCGTTGAGCAGTACTTC. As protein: CASSQSPVEQYF.

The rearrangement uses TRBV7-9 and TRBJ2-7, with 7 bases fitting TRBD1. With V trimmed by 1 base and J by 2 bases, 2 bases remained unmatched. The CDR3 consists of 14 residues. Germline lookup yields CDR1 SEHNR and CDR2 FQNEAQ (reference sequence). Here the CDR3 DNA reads TGTGCCAGCAGCTTAGGGACAGGACCCTACGAGCAGTACTTC. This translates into CASSLGTGPYEQYF.

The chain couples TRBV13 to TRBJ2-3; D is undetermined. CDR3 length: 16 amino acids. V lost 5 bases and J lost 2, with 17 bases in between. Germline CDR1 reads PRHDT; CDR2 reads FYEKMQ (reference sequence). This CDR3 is CASSPSLPGPTDTQYF. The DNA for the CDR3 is TGTGCCAGCAGCCCTTCCCTTCCAGGCCCCACAGATACGCAGTATTTT. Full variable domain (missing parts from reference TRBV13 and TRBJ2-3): AAGVIQSPRHLIKEKRETATLKCYPIPRHDTVYWYQQGPGQDPQFLISFYEKMQSDKGSIPDRFSAQQFSDYHSELNMSSLELGDSALYFCASSPSLPGPTDTQYFGPGTRLTVL.

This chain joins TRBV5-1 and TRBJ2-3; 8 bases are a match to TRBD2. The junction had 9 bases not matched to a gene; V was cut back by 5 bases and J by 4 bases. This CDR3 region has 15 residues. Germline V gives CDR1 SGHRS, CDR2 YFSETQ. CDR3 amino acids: CASRPREGNADTQYF. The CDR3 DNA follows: TGCGCCAGCAGGCCACGGGAGGGGAACGCAGATACGCAGTATTTT.

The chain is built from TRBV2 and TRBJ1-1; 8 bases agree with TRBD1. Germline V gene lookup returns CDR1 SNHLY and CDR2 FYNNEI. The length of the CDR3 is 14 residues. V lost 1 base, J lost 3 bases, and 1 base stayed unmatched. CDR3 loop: CASSEDRGDTEAFF. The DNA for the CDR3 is TGTGCCAGCAGTGAAGACAGGGGGGACACTGAAGCTTTCTTT.

The CDR3 here is CASSEAGAGGYEQYF. The CDR3 region has the DNA TGTGCCAGCAGTGAAGCTGGAGCGGGGGGCTACGAGCAGTACTTC. The V and J genes are TRBV6-1 and TRBJ2-7, with TRBD2 matching over 9 bases. Germline CDR1 is MNHNS and CDR2 is SASEGT. The J segment lost 3 bases and the V segment lost 0 bases, leaving 3 bases of the junction unmatched. The CDR3 extends over 15 amino acids.

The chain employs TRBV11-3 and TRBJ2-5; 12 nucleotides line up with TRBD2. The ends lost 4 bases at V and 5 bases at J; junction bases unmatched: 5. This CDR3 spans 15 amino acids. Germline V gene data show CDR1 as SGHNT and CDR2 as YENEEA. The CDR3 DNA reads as TGTGCCAGCAGCTCTGGACTAGCGGGACAGGAGACCCAGTACTTC. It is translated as CASSSGLAGQETQYF. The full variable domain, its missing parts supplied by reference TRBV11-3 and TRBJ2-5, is EAGVVQSPRYKIIEKKQPVAFWCNPISGHNTLYWYLQNLGQGPELLIRYENEEAVDDSQLPKDRFSAERLKGVDSTLKIQPAELGDSAVYLCASSSGLAGQETQYFGPGTRLLVL.

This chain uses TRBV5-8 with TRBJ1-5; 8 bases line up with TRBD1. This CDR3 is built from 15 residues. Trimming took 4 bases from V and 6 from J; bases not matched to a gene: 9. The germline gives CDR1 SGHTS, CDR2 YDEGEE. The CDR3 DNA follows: TGTGCCAGCAGCAATGGACAGGGTCCGAGTCAGCCCCAGCATTTT. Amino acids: CASSNGQGPSQPQHF.

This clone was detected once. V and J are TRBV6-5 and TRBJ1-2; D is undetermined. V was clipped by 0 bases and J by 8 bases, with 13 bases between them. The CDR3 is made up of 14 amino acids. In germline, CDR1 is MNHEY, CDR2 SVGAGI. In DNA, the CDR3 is TGTGCCAGCAGTTACTCTTCTACAGCTGGGGGCTACACCTTC. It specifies CASSYSSTAGGYTF.

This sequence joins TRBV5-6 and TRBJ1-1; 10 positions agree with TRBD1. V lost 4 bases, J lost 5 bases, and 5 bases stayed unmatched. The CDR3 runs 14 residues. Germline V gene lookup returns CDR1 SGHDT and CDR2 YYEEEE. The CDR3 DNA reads TGTGCCAGCAGCGCGGGGACAGGGGTGACTGAAGCTTTCTTT. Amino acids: CASSAGTGVTEAFF. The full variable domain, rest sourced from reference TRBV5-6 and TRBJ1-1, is DAGVTQSPTHLIKTRGQQVTLRCSPKSGHDTVSWYQQALGQGPQFIFQYYEEEERQRGNFPDRFSGHQFPNYSSELNVNALLLGDSALYLCASSAGTGVTEAFFGQGTRLTVV.

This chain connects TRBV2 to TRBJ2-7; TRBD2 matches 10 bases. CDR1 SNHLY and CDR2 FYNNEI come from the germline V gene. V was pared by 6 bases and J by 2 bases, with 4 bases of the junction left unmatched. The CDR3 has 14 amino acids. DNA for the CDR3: TGTGCCAGCAGCCGGAGCGGGGGGGCCTACGAGCAGTACTTC. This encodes CASSRSGGAYEQYF.

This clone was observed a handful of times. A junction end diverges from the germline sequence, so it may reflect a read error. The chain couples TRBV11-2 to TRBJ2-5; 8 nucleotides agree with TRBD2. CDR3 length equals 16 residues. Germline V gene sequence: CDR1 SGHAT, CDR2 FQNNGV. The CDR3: CASSLEVRGGLETQYF. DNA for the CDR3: TGTGCCAGCAGCCTAGAGGTCCGGGGGGGGCTAGAGACCCAGTACTTC.

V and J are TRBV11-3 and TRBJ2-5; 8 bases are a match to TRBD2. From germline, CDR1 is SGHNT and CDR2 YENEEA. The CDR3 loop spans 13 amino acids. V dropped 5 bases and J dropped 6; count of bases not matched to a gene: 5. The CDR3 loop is CASSTGGVKTQYF. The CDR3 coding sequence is TGTGCCAGCAGCACCGGGGGGGTGAAGACCCAGTACTTC.

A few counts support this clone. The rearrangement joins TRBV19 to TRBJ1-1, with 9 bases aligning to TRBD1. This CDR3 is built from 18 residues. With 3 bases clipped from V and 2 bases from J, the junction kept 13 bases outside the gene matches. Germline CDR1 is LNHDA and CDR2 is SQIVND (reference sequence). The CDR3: CASSIQQGARKTNTEAFF. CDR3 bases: TGTGCCAGTAGTATTCAACAGGGGGCCAGAAAAACTAACACTGAAGCTTTCTTT. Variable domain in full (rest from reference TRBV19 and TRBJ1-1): DGGITQSPKYLFRKEGQNVTLSCEQNLNHDAMYWYRQDPGQGLRLIYYSQIVNDFQKGDIAEGYSVSREKKESFPLTVTSAQKNPTAFYLCASSIQQGARKTNTEAFFGQGTRLTVV.

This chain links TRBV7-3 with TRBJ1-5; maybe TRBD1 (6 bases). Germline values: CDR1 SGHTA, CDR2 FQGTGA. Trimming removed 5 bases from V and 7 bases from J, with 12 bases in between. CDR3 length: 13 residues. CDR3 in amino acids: CASSLGGGQPQHF. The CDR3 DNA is TGTGCCAGCAGCCTAGGGGGAGGGCAGCCCCAGCATTTT.

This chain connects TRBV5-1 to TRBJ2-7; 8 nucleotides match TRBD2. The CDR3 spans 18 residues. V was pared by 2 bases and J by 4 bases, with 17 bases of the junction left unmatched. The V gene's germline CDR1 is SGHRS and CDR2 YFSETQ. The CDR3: CASSLLGTGGPSEYEQYF. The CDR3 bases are TGCGCCAGCAGCTTATTAGGCACGGGAGGGCCCTCTGAGTACGAGCAGTACTTC. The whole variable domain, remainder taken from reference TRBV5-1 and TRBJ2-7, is KAGVTQTPRYLIKTRGQQVTLSCSPISGHRSVSWYQQTPGQGLQFLFEYFSETQRNKGNFPGRFSGRQFSNSRSEMNVSTLELGDSALYLCASSLLGTGGPSEYEQYFGPGTRLTVT.

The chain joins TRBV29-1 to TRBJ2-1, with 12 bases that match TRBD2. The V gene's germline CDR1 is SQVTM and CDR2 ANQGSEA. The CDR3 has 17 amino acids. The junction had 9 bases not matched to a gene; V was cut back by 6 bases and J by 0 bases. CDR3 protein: CSVVGTSGQSSYNEQFF. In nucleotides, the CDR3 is TGCAGCGTGGTCGGGACTAGCGGGCAGAGCTCCTACAATGAGCAGTTCTTC.